This T cell receptor (beta chain) came from a study of shared clonotypes between healthy human individuals. Across the whole study: Donor ages ranged 18 to 49 years: two women, three men. Overall study results and limits: Having only a few donors restricted how much genetic and exposure-history diversity was captured. Generally, naive subsets came out with larger estimated richness than memory subsets.

The repertoire was sequenced with immunoSEQ multiplex PCR; TCRdb's copy has only in-frame clones and lacks some. The sample holds about 380,000 clones, roughly 96% seen once. Comments on this clone: Its antigen remains unidentified.

This CDR3 comprises 16 residues. The germline CDR1 and CDR2 sequences are SGDLS and YYNGEE. Trimming removed 3 bases at V and 2 bases at J, with 18 bases between. This clonotype was obtained from a man aged 25-45 years in good health. This rearrangement joins TRBV9 to TRBJ2-7; TRBD1 or TRBD2 may be the D gene (5 bases each). Source material: memory CD8+ T cells sorted from blood. Stated subset: CD45RO+ cells pooled with CCR7-negative TemRA cells. The CDR3 nucleotides read TGTGCCAGCAGCGACCCCCGTCGGCAGGGACCCTACGAGCAGTACTTC. Its protein is CASSDPRRQGPYEQYF.